This T cell receptor (beta chain) was profiled in a study of control samples from healthy donors and cancer patients. The count of this clone is one. CDR3 length: 14 amino acids. The V gene end was trimmed by 6 bases and the J gene end by 9 bases; junction bases not matched to a gene: 11. Per germline, CDR1 MNHEY and CDR2 SVGAGI. Using immunoSEQ multiplex PCR, the repertoire was profiled, and TCRdb retains in-frame clones only, with some absent. This table holds about 76,000 clones, roughly 89% found once. The rearrangement uses TRBV6-5 and TRBJ2-1, with 7 bases fitting TRBD1. This receptor was taken from a woman between 45 and 65 years old with colorectal cancer. Sequencing input: PBMCs. The DNA of the CDR3 is TGTGCCAGCAGATCAACCGGGACAGCGAGTGAGCAGTTCTTC. Translated, it gives CASRSTGTASEQFF.